This T cell receptor beta chain was found in a study of monozygotic twins with cystic fibrosis. Profiling relied on immunoSEQ multiplex PCR, and the TCRdb table lists in-frame clones only, not all of them. The repertoire holds some 35,000 clones, 75% to 95% seen once, with 0.19% in the top ten. Germline trimming cut 0 bases from V and 4 bases from J; bases unmatched to any gene: 7. The CDR3 has 16 residues. Germline CDR1 SGHTA, CDR2 FQGTGA. The sequence came from a boy younger than 10 with cystic fibrosis. The material sequenced was blood. The rearrangement joins TRBV7-3 to TRBJ2-3, with TRBD2 matching 7 bases. The DNA of the CDR3 is TGTGCCAGCAGCTTAACCAGACGGGGGAGGGCAGATACGCAGTATTTT. Its translation is CASSLTRRGRADTQYF.